Presented here are 6 T cell receptor beta chains from one specimen sequenced in a study of T cell responses to AZD1222 COVID-19 vaccine. The protocol was immunoSEQ multiplex PCR, while the TCRdb copy is restricted to in-frame clones and leaves out a portion. The sample holds roughly 130,000 clones; about nine tenths are singletons and the top ten take roughly 7.4%. Specimen: peripheral blood, collected on day 0 of AZD1222 vaccination. The receptors come from an adult in good health.

The chain combines TRBV6-5 with TRBJ1-5; 7 positions agree with TRBD1. The CDR3 consists of 15 residues. V lost 6 bases, J lost 4 bases, and 9 bases stayed unmatched. Germline V lookup: CDR1 MNHEY, CDR2 SVGAGI. CDR3 sequence: CASSIDRDLNQPQHF. The CDR3 DNA reads as TGTGCCAGCAGCATAGACAGGGACCTAAATCAGCCCCAGCATTTT.

The chain links TRBV11-3 to TRBJ1-1, with a weak D call TRBD1 (6 bases). The length of the CDR3 is 16 residues. CDR1 is SGHNT, CDR2 YENEEA, per germline. V was pared by 5 bases and J by 5 bases, with 21 bases between. The CDR3 DNA follows: TGTGCCAGCAGCCCATCGGTGGGGGCTGGTGTAACTGAAGCTTTCTTT. Its translation is CASSPSVGAGVTEAFF.

The rearrangement uses TRBV10-3 and TRBJ2-1; 8 nucleotides agree with TRBD2. CDR3 length: 16 residues. V shed 7 bases, J shed 0 bases, and the junction held 8 bases outside the gene matches. Germline assignment: CDR1 ENHRY and CDR2 SYGVKD. CDR3 sequence (DNA): TGTGCCATCAAGGATCAGCGGGGGTCCTCCTACAATGAGCAGTTCTTC. As protein: CAIKDQRGSSYNEQFF.

CDR3 DNA: TGTGCCAGCAGTCTAGCGGTAACCGGGGAGCTGTTTTTT. It specifies CASSLAVTGELFF. V and J are TRBV9 and TRBJ2-2; 7 bases map to TRBD2. Trimming cost V 5 bases and J 5 bases; bases outside gene matches: 3. The CDR3 is made up of 13 amino acids. The germline V gene encodes CDR1 SGDLS and CDR2 YYNGEE.

The chain is built from TRBV3-1 (or the pseudogene TRBV3-2) and TRBJ2-1, with 10 bases fitting TRBD2. V shed 6 bases and J 3 bases; nucleotides not matched to a gene: 5. CDR1 and CDR2 (germline): LGHDT, YNNKEL (reference sequence). There are 15 residues in the CDR3. The CDR3 region is CASSQSGGGYNEQFF. The CDR3 DNA reads as TGTGCCAGCAGTCAAAGCGGGGGGGGCTACAATGAGCAGTTCTTC.

This sequence joins TRBV5-8 and TRBJ2-1; D is uncertain. The CDR3 totals 14 residues. V shed 3 bases and J shed 2 bases, with 9 bases lying between them. Per the germline V gene, CDR1 is SGHTS and CDR2 is YDEGEE. The CDR3 loop is CASSSARPYNEQFF. CDR3 in DNA: TGTGCCAGCAGCTCTGCCCGCCCCTACAATGAGCAGTTCTTC. Complete variable domain (other parts from reference TRBV5-8 and TRBJ2-1): EAGVTQSPTHLIKTRGQQATLRCSPISGHTSVYWYQQALGLGLQFLLWYDEGEERNRGNFPPRFSGRQFPNYSSELNVNALELEDSALYLCASSSARPYNEQFFGPGTRLTVL.